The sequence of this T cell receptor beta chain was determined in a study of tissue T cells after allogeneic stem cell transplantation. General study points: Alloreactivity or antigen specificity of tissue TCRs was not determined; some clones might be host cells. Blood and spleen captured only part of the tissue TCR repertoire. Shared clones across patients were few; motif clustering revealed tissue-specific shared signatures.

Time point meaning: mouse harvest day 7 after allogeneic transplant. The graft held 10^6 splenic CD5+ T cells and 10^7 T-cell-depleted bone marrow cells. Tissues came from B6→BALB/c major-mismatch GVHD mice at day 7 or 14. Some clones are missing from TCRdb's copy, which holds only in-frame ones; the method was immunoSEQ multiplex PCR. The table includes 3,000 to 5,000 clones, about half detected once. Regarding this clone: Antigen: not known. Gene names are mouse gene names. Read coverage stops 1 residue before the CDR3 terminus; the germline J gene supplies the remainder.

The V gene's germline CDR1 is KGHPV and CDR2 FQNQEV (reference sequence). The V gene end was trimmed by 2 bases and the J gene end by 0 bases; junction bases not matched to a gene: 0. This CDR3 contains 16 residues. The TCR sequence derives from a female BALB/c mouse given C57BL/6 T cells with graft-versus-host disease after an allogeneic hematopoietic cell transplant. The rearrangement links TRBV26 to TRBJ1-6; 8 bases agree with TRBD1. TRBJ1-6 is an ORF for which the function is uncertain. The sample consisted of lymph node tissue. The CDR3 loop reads CASSLGTGSYNSPLYF. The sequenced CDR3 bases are TGTGCCAGCAGTCTGGGGACAGGTTCCTATAATTCGCCCCTCTAC.